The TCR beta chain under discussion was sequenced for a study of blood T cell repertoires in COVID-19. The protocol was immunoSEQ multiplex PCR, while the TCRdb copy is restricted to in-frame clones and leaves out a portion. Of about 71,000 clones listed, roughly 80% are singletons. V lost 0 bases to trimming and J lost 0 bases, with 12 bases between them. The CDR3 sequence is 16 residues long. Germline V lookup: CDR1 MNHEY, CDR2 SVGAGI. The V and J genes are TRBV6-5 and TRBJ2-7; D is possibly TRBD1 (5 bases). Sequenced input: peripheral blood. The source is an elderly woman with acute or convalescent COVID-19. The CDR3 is CASSYSKGHRSYEQYF. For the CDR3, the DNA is TGTGCCAGCAGTTACTCGAAAGGACACCGCTCCTACGAGCAGTACTTC.